This T cell receptor beta chain was captured in a study of T cells expressing NK-cell markers (dated by TCRdb to the early 2020s). At the level of the whole study: Three sorted T-cell subsets (CD3+CD56+NKG2C+, CD3+CD56+NKG2C- and CD3+CD56-NKG2C+) from roughly 8 donors had their TCR beta-chain repertoires profiled. Most of the eight sequenced donors were HCMV-seropositive and one was HCMV-seronegative. Randomly selected healthy volunteers, three men and five women, were used as the eight sequenced donors. Libraries were sequenced as 2 x 150 bp reads on Illumina HiSeq 2000/2500, MiSeq or NextSeq. Findings and caveats that apply to the study as a whole: Whether the expanded NKG2C-expressing T cell clones were specific for HCMV antigens remained unclear. Those dominant clonotypes were again the most abundant among CD3+CD56-NKG2C+ cells in four donors, at 28.3-60.1%. In several donors, the dominant CD3+CD56+NKG2C+ clonotypes ranked among the top 10 CD8+ clonotypes, making up roughly 1.0-8% of CD8+ T cells.

HCMV serostatus was determined by detecting HCMV-specific IgG in serum with a commercial ELISA kit. Peripheral blood mononuclear cells were isolated from blood by Ficoll density gradient centrifugation. Sequencing was carried out with an Illumina HiSeq 2000. TCR beta cDNA libraries were prepared using 5'RACE template switching, which introduced a universal primer site and unique molecular identifiers. Synthesis of cDNA was primed from the TCR beta constant segment and was followed by two consecutive PCR amplification steps. The authors' pipeline ran thus. MIGEC handled demultiplexing of the reads and grouping by UMI, while MiTCR was used to assemble and quantify clonotypes. To remove erroneous sequences, TCR cDNA sequences were retained only when supported by two or more reads. The tcR package was used for downstream repertoire analysis, with clonotypes matched between fractions based on CDR3 nucleotide sequence plus V segment. VDJmatch was used to annotate antigen specificity against VDJdb, with one amino acid substitution in CDR3 allowed. With the reads reprocessed by TCRdb, a single entry stands for each CDR3 protein sequence and no DNA is reported. TCRdb's processing, not the study's, gives the V and J calls here. The sample table holds under 500,000 distinct CDR3 sequences. The ten biggest clones cover less than 7.5% of the sample.

CDR1 LNHDA and CDR2 SQIVND are derived from the germline V gene (reference sequence). Counted from cysteine to phenylalanine, this CDR3 has 16 amino acids. The nucleotide record is missing. With respect to this clonotype: Its antigen target is currently unknown.

Recombination linked TRBV19 to TRBJ1-5; TCRdb proposes TRBD1, but this gene call is untestable without DNA. The sequence was collected from a woman aged 18 to 75 in good health. Sequencing used blood T cells: a sorted CD56 or NKG2C T cell subset, CD4+ or CD8+ T cells, or bulk PBMC T cells (not recorded which). CDR3 reads: CASTQGQPYSNQPQHF.